This T cell receptor beta chain was identified during a study of blood T cell repertoires in COVID-19. The CDR3 sequence is 14 residues long. Per the germline V gene, CDR1 is SGHTA and CDR2 is FQGNSA. Between the trimmed V and J ends, which lost 3 bases and 0 bases, there was a span of 9 bases. In this sample, this clone turned up once. Assay used: immunoSEQ multiplex PCR; TCRdb lists only in-frame clones, some missing. Of around 220,000 clones listed, around nine tenths are singletons. Sequenced material: peripheral blood. The TCR sequence derives from a woman aged 40-49 years who had recovered from COVID-19. The rearrangement joins TRBV7-2 to TRBJ2-7, with D unresolved. The DNA of the CDR3 is TGTGCCAGCAGCTTCGTTGGCAGCTCCTACGAGCAGTACTTC. This gives the protein CASSFVGSSYEQYF.